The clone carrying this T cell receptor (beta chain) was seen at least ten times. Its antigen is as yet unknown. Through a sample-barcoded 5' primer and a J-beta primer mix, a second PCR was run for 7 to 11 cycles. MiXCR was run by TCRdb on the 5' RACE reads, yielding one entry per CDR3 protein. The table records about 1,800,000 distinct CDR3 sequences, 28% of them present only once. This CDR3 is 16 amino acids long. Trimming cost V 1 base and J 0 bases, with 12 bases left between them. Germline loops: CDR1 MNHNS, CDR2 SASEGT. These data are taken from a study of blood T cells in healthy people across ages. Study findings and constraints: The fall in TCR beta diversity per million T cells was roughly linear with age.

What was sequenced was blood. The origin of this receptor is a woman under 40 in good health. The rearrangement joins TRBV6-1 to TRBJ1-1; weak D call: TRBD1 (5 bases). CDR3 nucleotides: TGTGCCAGCAGTGAAGAGGGACGTAACATGAACACTGAAGCTTTCTTT. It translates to CASSEEGRNMNTEAFF.